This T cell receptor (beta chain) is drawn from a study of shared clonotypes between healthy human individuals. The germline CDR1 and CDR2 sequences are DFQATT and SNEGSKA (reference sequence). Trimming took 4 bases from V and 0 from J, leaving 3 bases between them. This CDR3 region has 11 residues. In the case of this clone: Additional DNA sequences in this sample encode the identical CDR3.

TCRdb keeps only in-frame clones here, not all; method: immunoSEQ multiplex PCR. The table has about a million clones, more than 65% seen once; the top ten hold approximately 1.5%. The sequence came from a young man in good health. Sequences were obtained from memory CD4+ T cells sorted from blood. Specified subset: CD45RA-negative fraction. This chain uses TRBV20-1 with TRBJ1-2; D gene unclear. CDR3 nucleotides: TGCAGTGCTACGTCTAACTATGGCTACACCTTC. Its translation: CSATSNYGYTF.